This record covers a single T cell receptor beta chain. Its antigen is as yet unknown. The sample originates from a study of Tregs in tolerant kidney transplant recipients. General study points: Activated donor B cell expansion appeared to reveal the most relevant donor-specific TCRbeta repertoire. No direct test of biological reproducibility was done here.

CDR1 and CDR2 (germline): GTSNPN, SVGIG (reference sequence). V lost 3 bases and J lost 4; bases outside the gene matches: 20. CDR3 length equals 18 residues. Clones were sequenced by immunoSEQ multiplex PCR, and TCRdb holds only the in-frame ones, with some missing. The sample lists about 59,000 clones, approximately 82% occurring once. Unstimulated Tregs (CD4+CD25+CD127-) and CD4+CD25- non-Tregs were sorted from PBMCs. V is TRBV30 and J is TRBJ1-1; 7 bases are shared with TRBD1. The specimen sequenced was CD4+ T cells from blood. The origin of this receptor is a human donor in good health. CDR3 residues: CAWSHFLGQSSGGTEAFF. The CDR3 region has the DNA TGTGCCTGGAGCCACTTCTTGGGACAGTCATCTGGGGGCACTGAAGCTTTCTTT.